The 7 T cell receptor beta chains reported below all come from one sample, sequenced in a study of blood T cell repertoires in COVID-19. Some clones are missing from TCRdb's copy, which holds only in-frame ones; the method was immunoSEQ multiplex PCR. The table includes some 200,000 clones, roughly 92% detected once. Sequencing used peripheral blood. The receptors here all came from a man aged 30 to 45 with COVID-19, enrolled during active disease.

The chain couples TRBV2 to TRBJ1-2, with 9 bases matching TRBD1. Trimming took 6 bases from V and 4 from J; bases not matched to a gene: 9. In germline, CDR1 is SNHLY, CDR2 FYNNEI. The CDR3 runs to 15 residues. CDR3 nucleotide sequence: TGTGCCAGCAGGTTACTGACAGGGGGAGGCTATGGCTACACCTTC. The encoded protein is CASRLLTGGGYGYTF.

This clone is a singleton in its sample. The chain is built from TRBV3-1 (or the pseudogene TRBV3-2) and TRBJ2-3, with 10 bases fitting TRBD2. Trimming cost V 1 base and J 5 bases; bases outside gene matches: 12. Germline CDR1 and CDR2: LGHDT and YNNKEL (reference sequence). CDR3 length: 18 amino acids. Here the CDR3 DNA reads TGTGCCAGCAGCCAAGCGGGCAGCGGGGGGGCTGTTAGAGATACGCAGTATTTT. Residues: CASSQAGSGGAVRDTQYF.

The chain recombines TRBV2 with TRBJ1-3; a possible D gene is TRBD1 (5 bases). The V end lost 3 bases, the J end lost 2 bases, and 8 bases lay between the germline ends. The CDR3 is made up of 14 amino acids. CDR1 is SNHLY and CDR2 is FYNNEI in the germline V gene. CDR3: CASSEGGTGNTIYF. The DNA of the CDR3 is TGTGCCAGCAGTGAGGGGGGGACTGGAAACACCATATATTTT.

The chain employs TRBV10-3 and TRBJ2-7; D not resolved. This CDR3 comprises 14 residues. CDR1 ENHRY and CDR2 SYGVKD come from the germline V gene. Trimming took 2 bases from V and 0 from J, leaving 8 bases between them. CDR3 sequence reads: CAISEPRSSYEQYF. DNA for the CDR3: TGTGCCATCAGTGAGCCTAGAAGCTCCTACGAGCAGTACTTC.

The V and J genes are TRBV7-6 and TRBJ2-7; TRBD1 is a possible D gene (6 bases). The CDR3 has 15 amino acids. The V end lost 1 base, the J end lost 3 bases, and 13 bases lay between the germline ends. The germline V gene has CDR1 SGHVS and CDR2 FNYEAQ. CDR3 region: CASSLGGTTNYEQYF. The CDR3 DNA reads as TGTGCCAGCAGCTTAGGTGGGACAACCAACTACGAGCAGTACTTC.

This clone was found once. The chain is built from TRBV10-2 and TRBJ1-2, with D tentatively TRBD1 (6 bases). The CDR3 is made up of 14 amino acids. Germline V gene sequence: CDR1 WSHSY, CDR2 SAAADI. Trimming took off 6 bases at V and 3 bases at J, with 14 bases between the two ends. As DNA, the CDR3 is TGCGCCAGCAGCCCTACAGGGTCGGACTATGGCTACACCTTC. The encoded protein is CASSPTGSDYGYTF.

This clone is a singleton in its sample. The chain carries TRBV2 and TRBJ2-2, with 11 bases that match TRBD1. Trimming removed 6 bases from V and 2 bases from J; junction bases left unmatched: 5. Germline lookup yields CDR1 SNHLY and CDR2 FYNNEI. This CDR3 comprises 16 residues. The CDR3 DNA reads as TGTGCCAGCAGCAGGGGACAGGGGGTTAACACCGGGGAGCTGTTTTTT. Its translation: CASSRGQGVNTGELFF.